This T cell receptor (beta chain) was documented in a study of cytomegalovirus exposure and HLA in healthy donors (dated by TCRdb to about 2017). In the study overall: An earlier analysis of roughly 500 of the donors reported about 250 Gb of sequence data and 120 million or so unique TCR beta sequences from approximately 180 million T cells. About 310 gigabases of sequencing data and tens of millions of unique TCR sequences were included in an early release covering several hundred HLA-typed donors. The genetic ancestry cluster associated with self-reported Caucasian donors included approximately 85% of the approximately 430 genotyped donors. The study aimed to test whether signatures of past pathogen exposure could be identified by cataloging public T cell receptors. The study used immunosequencing to profile the T cell repertoires of about 670 subjects and linked those repertoires to cytomegalovirus serostatus. Besides the first cohort of 666 subjects, a separate validation cohort made up of some 110 different subjects was used. The study combined high-throughput TCR immunosequencing, statistical association of individual TCRs with disease status, and machine learning to predict cytomegalovirus infection status. To study patterns of TCR occurrence, a later analysis re-analyzed previously published TCR beta repertoires from 550 to 800 donors and added high-resolution HLA genotyping. The later analysis used no new phenotypic data to find candidate immune exposures, relying instead on TCR beta sequences and their occurrence across donors. An earlier analysis of approximately 640 of the donors applied high-throughput TCR beta sequencing to assess whether each TCR beta V gene segment acted as functional or pseudogenic. Donor age, sex, ethnicity and CMV serostatus were collected together with the repertoire data. A later genetic analysis used genome-wide SNP genotypes for about three fifths of the 666 donors, treating that subset as a discovery cohort. All discovery cohort repertoires had been generated on a single sequencing platform. Both class I and class II loci were covered by HLA typing, at four-digit resolution. The number of donors typed differed by locus, with 629-630 for A, B, C, DRB1 and DQB1, roughly 520 for DQA1, 600 to 610 for DPA1, and some 450 for DPB1. Several DR-DQ haplotypes were handled as single units for association and clustering because linkage in the cohort was strong. Among some 400 genotyped donors of the cohort, an average of approximately 230,000 unique TCR beta nucleotide sequences were sequenced per donor, roughly 18% of them non-productive.

General findings and caveats noted by the study authors: Presence/absence analyses assumed roughly uniform sequencing depth across donors, an assumption that may not hold. Because HLA typing was missing for some donors at each locus, association tests included only the typed subset. Because counts were too low, some 16 rarely observed V segments, including chromosome 9 orphons, were excluded from the earlier analysis of about 500 of the donors. A further reported finding was that TCR beta sequences accurately predicted the HLA-A and HLA-B alleles for most subjects in the first cohort. In the study, roughly 160 TCR beta chains were listed as associated with cytomegalovirus. An earlier analysis of 587 of the donors showed that most TCR beta V segments appeared in productive rearrangements either about 90% or about 30% of the time, which broadly matched IMGT annotations. For the cohort, immune exposure information was limited to CMV serostatus. Some IMGT-functional V segments, including TRBV6-2 and TRBV6-3, could not be told apart with the 87-base-pair reads, so those segments were excluded. A few of the identified cytomegalovirus-associated TCR beta chains were confirmed in vitro to be specific for cytomegalovirus antigens. In a later analysis, most CMV-associated TCR beta chains were found to appear HLA-restricted, with HLA associations seemingly driven largely by CMV exposure. When HLA alleles, especially DR and DQ, strongly co-occurred, TCR associations were difficult to assign to individual alleles. A cluster of highly shared sequence variants was judged likely to be a technical artifact of the sequencing pipeline. The cohort was sequenced for TCR beta chains only, and without alpha or paired-chain data the features that could be detected were limited. In both the original and validation cohorts, the classifier was reported to diagnose cytomegalovirus status with high specificity and sensitivity. In a later analysis, TCR association rates were found to vary across HLA loci, with the most associated TCRs seen for DRB1 alleles and the fewest for HLA-C alleles. According to the authors, the approach could potentially be generalized to other disease states and immunological phenotypes. In a later genetic analysis, fewer N-insertions in productive TCRs were reported among donors in an Asian-associated ancestry cluster than the approximately 630-donor mean. Several of the top co-occurrence clusters appeared to be linked to parvovirus B19, influenza, CMV and Epstein-Barr virus, according to a later analysis. Specific HLA alleles were associated with 15,000 to 20,000 TCR beta sequences at a false discovery rate of 0.05 in a later analysis. V-gene and J-gene trimming of TCR beta chains was associated with a missense DCLRE1C variant in a later genetic analysis, and the association was replicated in an independent cohort. Linkage disequilibrium might explain the correlated functional status among segregating V segments, but an unknown experimental factor could not be ruled out. Most TCR sequences were seen in very few donors, while some public TCRs were found in many individuals. A later analysis found that HLA-associated TCR beta chains were more clonally expanded and had lower generation probabilities than equally common non-associated chains.

Of note for this clone: The antigen it binds to is not known.

The CDR3 sequence holds 15 residues, the cysteine and phenylalanine included. Only the CDR3 DNA is retained, 45 bases long and in frame from the first base. Based on the germline V gene, the CDR1 and CDR2 sequences are SGHVS and FQNEAQ. Trimming at the junction amounts to 2 bases on V and 10 bases on J, and the germline ends lie 20 bases apart. Library generation was performed with the immunoSEQ multiplex PCR assay. The multiplex PCR relied on a mix of 60 forward primers for TCR Vbeta segments and 13 reverse primers for TCR Jbeta segments. The CDR3 region of rearranged TCR beta genes was amplified from genomic DNA by a multiplex PCR assay. The Illumina HiSeq System was used to sequence the amplified TCR beta libraries as 87-base-pair reads. As for the original processing: Across the 640 or so repertoires, a later analysis counted tens of millions of unique TCR beta chains, 8.5 million to 12 million of which were shared by at least two donors. To remove PCR and sequencing errors, raw reads were error-corrected and collapsed into unique sequences using a nearest-neighbor algorithm that merged closely related sequences. To assign V, D and J gene segments, CDR3 sequences were aligned to IMGT reference sequences. For a sequence to be retained, a match of at least six nucleotides was required to both a V gene segment and a J gene segment. A rearrangement was called productive if the CDR3 had no stop codons and remained in frame with V and J, and every other rearrangement was called non-productive. Following IMGT convention, CDR3 was defined as the stretch from the second conserved V-encoded cysteine up to the conserved J-encoded phenylalanine. The earlier analysis of 500 to 600 of the donors excluded sequences that lacked an unambiguous match to a single V gene segment. In an earlier analysis of approximately 590 of the donors, V segments were called functional above 56.7% productive rearrangements and were called segregating when the between-donor standard deviation exceeded 5%. A statistical classification framework was developed to diagnose cytomegalovirus status using the catalog of TCR beta chain sequences. In a later analysis, V and J genes were assigned by comparing TCR nucleotide sequences against IMGT/GENE-DB human TR gene sequences. In a later analysis, CDR3 sequences and most-parsimonious VDJ recombination scenarios were assigned using the TCRdist pipeline. In a later analysis, every TCR beta chain was defined by the combination of its CDR3 amino acid sequence and its V-gene family, and reads without a unique V-gene family were dropped. A later analysis removed roughly 590 highly shared, low-generation-probability nucleotide sequences to deal with suspected cross-contamination and a sequencing artifact. In a later analysis, a clonal expansion index was calculated for each public chain from normalized within-repertoire ranks of inferred template counts. In a later analysis, generation probabilities were computed with a VDJ recombination model fitted to out-of-frame rearrangements, and the resulting probabilities were checked against IGoR. In a later analysis, hypergeometric tests were used to score TCR-TCR, TCR-HLA and TCR-CMV co-occurrence, with a repertoire-size bias correction applied to TCR pairs. False discovery rates were estimated in a later analysis by permuting HLA or CMV assignments 20 times. In a later analysis, co-occurring TCRs were grouped using DBSCAN, with TCRdist sequence similarity added in when clustering inside HLA-allele-positive subsets. For co-occurrence clustering, repertoires with fewer than 30,000 or more than 120,000 public chains were excluded, along with a handful of repertoires with anomalous nucleotide sharing. The immuneACCESS repertoire file appears here via TCRdb, limited to in-frame rearrangements. These files lack a portion of the clones; in checked studies, under half of the deficit traces to unresolved V genes, and the cause of the others is not known. From that table come the V and J calls and clone size; the DNA was used to work out D and trimming. The table for this sample records tens of thousands of clones. About 3.8% of the sample is taken by the ten largest.

In total, approximately 610 healthy bone marrow donors made up the cohort. At the time of sampling, every cohort member was nominally healthy, though immune exposures that went unrecorded were likely present. The donor tested CMV seropositive and was one of the 289 seropositive cohort members. Each donor provided a peripheral blood sample, and peripheral blood mononuclear cells were used for TCR beta sequencing. The Qiagen DNeasy Blood Extraction Kit was used to extract genomic DNA from the blood cell samples. The TCR sequence derives from a female donor in good health and CMV-seropositive. Sequencing input: PBMCs. The chain links TRBV7-8 with TRBJ2-5; matching of 6 bases hints at TRBD2 as the D gene. CDR3 region: CASSLRRGPQGNQYF. The DNA is as follows: TGTGCCAGCAGCTTACGGCGGGGACCCCAAGGGAACCAGTACTTC.